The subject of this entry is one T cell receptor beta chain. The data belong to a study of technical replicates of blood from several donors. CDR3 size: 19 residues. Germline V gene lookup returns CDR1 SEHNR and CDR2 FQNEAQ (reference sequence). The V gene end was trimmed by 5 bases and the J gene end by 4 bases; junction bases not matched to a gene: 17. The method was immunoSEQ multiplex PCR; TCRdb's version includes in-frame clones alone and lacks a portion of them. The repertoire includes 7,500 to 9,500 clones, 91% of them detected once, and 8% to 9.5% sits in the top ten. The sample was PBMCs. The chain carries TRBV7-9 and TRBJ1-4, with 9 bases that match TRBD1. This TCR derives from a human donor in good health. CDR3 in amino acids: CASSPRGTGGEHINEKLFF. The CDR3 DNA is TGTGCCAGCAGCCCCCGGGGCACAGGGGGCGAACACATTAATGAAAAACTGTTTTTT.